This TCR beta chain is drawn from a study of cytomegalovirus exposure and HLA in healthy donors. Across the whole study: Genotyping showed around 80% of fewer than 500 donors falling in the Caucasian-associated ancestry cluster.

Of note for this clone: What it recognizes is unknown.

Findings of the study overall: A previous analysis found most TCR beta V segments productive roughly 87% or roughly 30% of the time. Rates of TCR association differed by HLA locus in a later analysis, with DRB1 highest and HLA-C lowest.

Trimming cost V 0 bases and J 1 base, with 6 bases left between them. This CDR3 region has 14 residues. Germline loops: CDR1 MNHNY, CDR2 SVGAGI (reference sequence). The PCR contained 60 Vbeta and 13 Jbeta primers. Libraries were prepared by immunoSEQ multiplex PCR; TCRdb keeps only in-frame clonotypes and omits some of them. The profile shows approximately 110,000 clones, 77% of them singletons. The clonotype originates from a human donor in good health. Sequencing was carried out using PBMCs. The chain carries TRBV6-6 and TRBJ1-2; D is ambiguous. As DNA, the CDR3 is TGTGCCAGCAGTTACTCGACATATAACTATGGCTACACCTTC. This translates into CASSYSTYNYGYTF.